Presented here are 26 T cell receptor beta chains from one specimen sequenced in a study of identifying expanded T cells in peripheral blood. Method: immunoSEQ multiplex PCR; TCRdb's copy keeps in-frame clones and lacks some. This sample carries some 90,000 clones, approximately 83% of them seen once, and the ten largest clones take around 5.6%. The sample comprised blood. These receptors originate from a person aged 18-70 years in good health.

This rearrangement joins TRBV11-2 to TRBJ1-1; D gene uncertain. Trimming stripped 2 bases from V and 7 bases from J, with 11 bases between. The CDR3 consists of 13 residues. Germline V gene data show CDR1 as SGHAT and CDR2 as FQNNGV. CDR3 loop: CASSLRLANEAFF. CDR3 bases: TGTGCCAGCAGCTTAAGGTTAGCTAATGAAGCTTTCTTT.

The chain combines TRBV5-6 with TRBJ1-4; the D gene is possibly TRBD1 (5 bases). The V end lost 3 bases, the J end lost 4 bases, and 13 bases lay between the germline ends. Per the germline V gene, CDR1 is SGHDT and CDR2 is YYEEEE. The length of the CDR3 is 15 residues. CDR3 residues: CASSSKGRYNEKLFF. In DNA, the CDR3 is TGTGCCAGCAGCTCCAAGGGGAGATATAATGAAAAACTGTTTTTT.

The chain combines TRBV5-1 with TRBJ2-2; D is uncertain. Per germline, CDR1 SGHRS and CDR2 YFSETQ. The CDR3 length is 15 residues. The V gene lost 1 base and the J gene lost 1 base, with 8 bases spanning the gap. Here the CDR3 DNA reads TGCGCCAGCAGCTTGAATCCTGGGAACACCGGGGAGCTGTTTTTT. Protein product: CASSLNPGNTGELFF.

This chain joins TRBV15 and TRBJ2-7; 7 nucleotides match TRBD2. Germline V gene sequence: CDR1 LNHNV, CDR2 YYDKDF (reference sequence). V was clipped by 1 base and J by 1 base; unmatched bases: 1. This CDR3 has 14 amino acids. As DNA, the CDR3 is TGTGCCACCAGCAGAGGCGGGGGATCCTACGAGCAGTACTTC. It encodes CATSRGGGSYEQYF.

The gene calls are TRBV12-5 and TRBJ1-5; TRBD1 might be the D (5 bases). The CDR3 sequence is 19 residues long. V was pared by 1 base and J by 0 bases, with 19 bases between. Germline values: CDR1 LGHNT, CDR2 FRNRAP. The CDR3 loop reads CASGLENDRDFYSNQPQHF. The CDR3 coding sequence is TGTGCTAGTGGTTTGGAAAATGACCGGGACTTTTATAGCAATCAGCCCCAGCATTTT. The full variable domain, rest sourced from reference TRBV12-5 and TRBJ1-5, is DARVTQTPRHKVTEMGQEVTMRCQPILGHNTVFWYRQTMMQGLELLAYFRNRAPLDDSGMPKDRFSAEMPDATLATLKIQPSEPRDSAVYFCASGLENDRDFYSNQPQHFGDGTRLSIL.

This rearrangement joins TRBV7-9 to TRBJ2-2; 8 nucleotides align to TRBD1. The trim removed 3 bases at V and 3 bases at J, leaving 6 bases unmatched. CDR1 SEHNR and CDR2 FQNEAQ come from the germline V gene (reference sequence). The length of the CDR3 is 16 residues. DNA of the CDR3: TGTGCCAGCAGCTTGGCCGGGACAGGATACACCGGGGAGCTGTTTTTT. Protein product: CASSLAGTGYTGELFF.

The genes are TRBV6-6 and TRBJ2-7, with D unclear. V was shortened by 7 bases and J by 2 bases, with 9 bases between the two germline ends. The germline V gene encodes CDR1 MNHNY and CDR2 SVGAGI (reference sequence). The CDR3 contains 12 residues. CDR3 residues: CASNNPTYEQYF. CDR3 sequence (DNA): TGTGCCAGCAATAATCCAACCTACGAGCAGTACTTC.

This sequence joins TRBV4-3 and TRBJ1-3, with D possibly being TRBD1 (5 bases). Trimming removed 1 base at V and 4 bases at J, with 11 bases between. Germline V gives CDR1 LGHNA, CDR2 YSLEER. The CDR3 totals 15 residues. CDR3 loop: CASSQGGGAGNTIYF. Written as DNA, the CDR3 is TGCGCCAGCAGCCAAGGGGGGGGTGCGGGAAACACCATATATTTT.

The genes are TRBV7-2 and TRBJ1-4; unclear D gene. CDR3 length: 15 amino acids. From germline, CDR1 is SGHTA and CDR2 FQGNSA. Trimming pared 2 bases from V and 0 bases from J, leaving 7 bases between. The CDR3 sequence is CASSLRGSTNEKLFF. CDR3 nucleotide sequence: TGTGCCAGCAGCTTAAGAGGGTCAACTAATGAAAAACTGTTTTTT.

V usage is TRBV5-1 and J usage is TRBJ1-2; 7 bases map to TRBD1. The ends lost 0 bases at V and 4 bases at J; junction bases unmatched: 9. CDR1 is SGHRS, CDR2 YFSETQ, per germline. This CDR3 is built from 16 residues. CDR3 in amino acids: CASSLALLAGGYGYTF. In nucleotides, the CDR3 is TGCGCCAGCAGCTTGGCTTTGCTCGCAGGGGGCTATGGCTACACCTTC.

This chain connects TRBV18 to TRBJ1-6; maybe TRBD1 (5 bases). V gave up 6 bases and J gave up 5 bases, with 26 bases separating them. Looked up from germline, CDR1 is KGHSH and CDR2 is LQKENI. CDR3 length: 19 residues. CDR3 in amino acids: CASSPTLVRGTHNNSPLHF. CDR3 DNA sequence: TGTGCCAGCTCCCCCACGTTGGTTAGGGGTACCCATAATAATTCACCCCTCCACTTT. The complete variable domain, with remaining parts taken from reference TRBV18 and TRBJ1-6, reads NAGVMQNPRHLVRRRGQEARLRCSPMKGHSHVYWYRQLPEEGLKFMVYLQKENIIDESGMPKERFSAEFPKEGPSILRIQQVVRGDSAAYFCASSPTLVRGTHNNSPLHFGNGTRLTVT.

The genes are TRBV4-1 and TRBJ1-2; no definite D call. The germline V gene has CDR1 MGHRA and CDR2 YSYEKL. The ends were cut back, 8 bases at V and 3 bases at J, with 16 bases in the middle. This CDR3 has 14 amino acids. The CDR3 spells CASREAPGDYGYTF. The DNA of the CDR3 is TGCGCCAGCCGGGAGGCGCCAGGAGACTATGGCTACACCTTC.

This chain joins TRBV11-2 and TRBJ1-2; TRBD1 aligns across 7 bases. The CDR3 is made up of 18 amino acids. Germline trimming cut 0 bases from V and 8 bases from J; bases unmatched to any gene: 18. Germline CDR1 reads SGHAT; CDR2 reads FQNNGV. The CDR3 coding sequence is TGTGCCAGCAGCTTAGATCTGCCGGTGGGGGGGACAGCTATGGGCTACACCTTC. Its translation is CASSLDLPVGGTAMGYTF.

V usage is TRBV19 and J usage is TRBJ1-4, with 8 bases fitting TRBD1. The V and J ends lost 5 bases and 7 bases, in that order; junction bases with no gene match: 6. The CDR3 is 14 residues long. CDR1 and CDR2 from the germline V gene are LNHDA and SQIVND (reference sequence). The CDR3 region is CASSPRTGTEKLFF. For the CDR3, the DNA is TGTGCCAGTAGTCCGCGGACAGGGACTGAAAAACTGTTTTTT. The full variable domain, its missing parts supplied by reference TRBV19 and TRBJ1-4, is DGGITQSPKYLFRKEGQNVTLSCEQNLNHDAMYWYRQDPGQGLRLIYYSQIVNDFQKGDIAEGYSVSREKKESFPLTVTSAQKNPTAFYLCASSPRTGTEKLFFGSGTQLSVL.

The rearrangement links TRBV5-1 to TRBJ2-7, with TRBD1 as a possible D gene (5 bases). Germline V gene lookup returns CDR1 SGHRS and CDR2 YFSETQ. The CDR3 has 13 residues. The ends were cut back, 2 bases at V and 3 bases at J, with 9 bases in the middle. In DNA form, the CDR3 reads TGCGCCAGCAGCTTATCAGGGAACTACGAGCAGTACTTC. It codes for CASSLSGNYEQYF. Based on the CDR3 plus reference TRBV5-1 and TRBJ2-7, the full variable domain is KAGVTQTPRYLIKTRGQQVTLSCSPISGHRSVSWYQQTPGQGLQFLFEYFSETQRNKGNFPGRFSGRQFSNSRSEMNVSTLELGDSALYLCASSLSGNYEQYFGPGTRLTVT.

The chain is built from TRBV5-4 and TRBJ2-1; a possible D gene is TRBD2 (7 bases). CDR3 length: 17 residues. The V gene's germline CDR1 is SGHNT and CDR2 YYREEE (reference sequence). V was shortened by 0 bases and J by 10 bases, with 23 bases between the two germline ends. DNA for the CDR3: TGTGCCAGCAGCTTGGCTCTTGGGGGGGGCCCCCCCCGGGAGCAGTTCTTC. This encodes CASSLALGGGPPREQFF. Drawing the rest from reference TRBV5-4 and TRBJ2-1, the complete variable domain is ETGVTQSPTHLIKTRGQQVTLRCSSQSGHNTVSWYQQALGQGPQFIFQYYREEENGRGNFPPRFSGLQFPNYSSELNVNALELDDSALYLCASSLALGGGPPREQFFGPGTRLTVL.

The chain uses TRBV5-4 and TRBJ1-3; D unclear. Germline CDR1 and CDR2: SGHNT and YYREEE (reference sequence). V dropped 2 bases and J dropped 0 bases, with 6 bases sitting between them. The CDR3 loop spans 14 amino acids. The DNA for the CDR3 is TGTGCCAGCAGCTTCGGACTCTCTGGAAACACCATATATTTT. As protein: CASSFGLSGNTIYF. The full variable domain, completed using reference TRBV5-4 and TRBJ1-3, is ETGVTQSPTHLIKTRGQQVTLRCSSQSGHNTVSWYQQALGQGPQFIFQYYREEENGRGNFPPRFSGLQFPNYSSELNVNALELDDSALYLCASSFGLSGNTIYFGEGSWLTVV.

The CDR3: CASSPGGLGGETQYF. In DNA form, the CDR3 reads TGCGCCAGCAGCCCCGGAGGCCTGGGGGGCGAGACCCAGTACTTC. The rearrangement joins TRBV5-1 to TRBJ2-5; D may match TRBD1 or TRBD2 (6 bases each). This CDR3 is 15 amino acids long. The V and J ends lost 4 bases and 5 bases respectively, with 18 bases between them. Germline assignment: CDR1 SGHRS and CDR2 YFSETQ.

V usage is TRBV11-2 and J usage is TRBJ2-3; 7 bases match TRBD1. Losses at the gene ends were 3 bases for V and 2 bases for J; bases not matched to a gene: 5. Germline V gene data show CDR1 as SGHAT and CDR2 as FQNNGV. CDR3 length: 15 amino acids. This CDR3 reads CASSFGTAVTDTQYF. CDR3 in DNA: TGTGCCAGCAGCTTCGGGACAGCGGTCACAGATACGCAGTATTTT. The complete variable domain, with remaining parts taken from reference TRBV11-2 and TRBJ2-3, reads EAGVAQSPRYKIIEKRQSVAFWCNPISGHATLYWYQQILGQGPKLLIQFQNNGVVDDSQLPKDRFSAERLKGVDSTLKIQPAKLEDSAVYLCASSFGTAVTDTQYFGPGTRLTVL.

This clone has only a few counts. The CDR3 region is CASSFSPTEVNSPLHF. DNA of the CDR3: TGTGCCAGCAGCTTTTCCCCGACAGAGGTTAATTCACCCCTCCACTTT. The chain uses TRBV5-4 and TRBJ1-6; perhaps TRBD1 as D (5 bases). The ends were cut back, 2 bases at V and 6 bases at J, with 15 bases in the middle. CDR3 length equals 16 residues. The V gene's germline CDR1 is SGHNT and CDR2 YYREEE (reference sequence).

This rearrangement joins TRBV5-6 to TRBJ2-1, with D possibly being TRBD1 (5 bases). V lost 1 base and J 4 bases, leaving 9 bases between the germline ends. Germline loops: CDR1 SGHDT, CDR2 YYEEEE. The CDR3 contains 14 residues. The CDR3: CASSLLTAYNEQFF. CDR3 nucleotides: TGTGCCAGCAGCTTGCTGACAGCTTACAATGAGCAGTTCTTC.

The chain carries TRBV29-1 and TRBJ2-7; D is undetermined. Germline CDR1 is SQVTM and CDR2 is ANQGSEA. V shed 4 bases and J shed 0 bases, with 10 bases lying between them. The CDR3 is 13 residues long. The CDR3: CSVVLGNSYEQYF. The DNA of the CDR3 is TGCAGCGTTGTGTTAGGGAACTCCTACGAGCAGTACTTC.

V is TRBV5-1 and J is TRBJ2-2; 7 bases are a match to TRBD1. CDR3 size: 15 residues. Per germline, CDR1 SGHRS and CDR2 YFSETQ. Trimming at V came to 4 bases and at J to 2 bases, leaving 5 bases not matched to a gene. The CDR3 coding sequence is TGCGCCAGCAGCCACGGGACAGTAAACACCGGGGAGCTGTTTTTT. Translation: CASSHGTVNTGELFF.

CDR3 in amino acids: CASSLDRVVGTDTQYF. In nucleotides, the CDR3 is TGTGCCAGCAGCTTGGACAGGGTAGTGGGCACAGATACGCAGTATTTT. V usage is TRBV5-4 and J usage is TRBJ2-3; possibly TRBD1 for D (6 bases). V lost 0 bases and J 1 base, leaving 12 bases between the germline ends. The germline CDR1 and CDR2 sequences are SGHNT and YYREEE (reference sequence). The CDR3 has 16 residues.

The CDR3 DNA is TGTGCCAGCTCACCGGGACAGGGGGCAAGAGGTTCACCCCTCCACTTT. This gives the protein CASSPGQGARGSPLHF. The genes are TRBV18 and TRBJ1-6; TRBD1 matches 12 bases. This CDR3 spans 16 amino acids. Germline loops: CDR1 KGHSH, CDR2 LQKENI. The junction had 6 bases not matched to a gene; V was cut back by 3 bases and J by 9 bases.

The chain joins TRBV6-1 to TRBJ2-7; D is possibly TRBD1 (6 bases). The CDR3 contains 14 residues. Germline CDR1 MNHNS, CDR2 SASEGT. Trimming stripped 2 bases from V and 2 bases from J, with 10 bases between. DNA of the CDR3: TGTGCCAGCAGTGAACTGGACAGACCCTACGAGCAGTACTTC. It is translated as CASSELDRPYEQYF.